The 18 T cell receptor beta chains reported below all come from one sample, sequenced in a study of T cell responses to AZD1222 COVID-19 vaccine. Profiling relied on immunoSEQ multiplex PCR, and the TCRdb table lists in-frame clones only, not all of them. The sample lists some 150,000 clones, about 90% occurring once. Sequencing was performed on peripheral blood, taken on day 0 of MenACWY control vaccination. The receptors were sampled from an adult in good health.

CDR3: CASSLPRGRLAGGPPPKYF. CDR3 nucleotide sequence: TGTGCCAGCAGCTTACCCCGAGGGAGACTAGCGGGGGGGCCCCCACCCAAGTACTTC. The chain couples TRBV11-2 to TRBJ2-5; 14 nucleotides match TRBD2. The V segment lost 2 bases and the J segment 12 bases; nucleotides outside the gene matches: 20. The CDR3 is made up of 19 amino acids. CDR1 SGHAT and CDR2 FQNNGV come from the germline V gene. Based on the CDR3 plus reference TRBV11-2 and TRBJ2-5, the full variable domain is EAGVAQSPRYKIIEKRQSVAFWCNPISGHATLYWYQQILGQGPKLLIQFQNNGVVDDSQLPKDRFSAERLKGVDSTLKIQPAKLEDSAVYLCASSLPRGRLAGGPPPKYFGPGTRLLVL.

The CDR3, as DNA: TGTGCCAGCAGCTTATTGCGCTCTGGGGCCAACGTCCTGACTTTC. Translated: CASSLLRSGANVLTF. This chain joins TRBV7-2 and TRBJ2-6, with unresolved D. CDR1 and CDR2 from the germline V gene are SGHTA and FQGNSA. Trimming left V 2 bases short and J 0 bases short, with 5 bases between. This CDR3 is 15 amino acids long.

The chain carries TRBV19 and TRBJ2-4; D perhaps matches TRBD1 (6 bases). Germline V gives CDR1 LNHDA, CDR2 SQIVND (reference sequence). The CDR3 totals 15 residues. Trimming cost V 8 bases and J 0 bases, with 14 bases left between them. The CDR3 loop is CASSQGLLAKNIQYF. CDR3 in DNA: TGTGCCAGTTCTCAGGGGCTTCTAGCCAAAAACATTCAGTACTTC.

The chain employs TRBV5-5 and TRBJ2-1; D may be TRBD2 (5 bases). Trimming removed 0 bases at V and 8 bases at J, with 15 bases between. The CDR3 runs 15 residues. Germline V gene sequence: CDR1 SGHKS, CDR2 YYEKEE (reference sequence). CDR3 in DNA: TGTGCCAGCAGCTTGGCGCTTCTCCGAGGGTATGAGCAGTTCTTC. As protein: CASSLALLRGYEQFF.

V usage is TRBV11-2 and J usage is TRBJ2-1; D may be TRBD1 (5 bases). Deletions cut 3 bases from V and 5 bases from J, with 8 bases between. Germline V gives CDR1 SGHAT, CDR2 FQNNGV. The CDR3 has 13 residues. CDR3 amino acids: CASSFDRNNEQFF. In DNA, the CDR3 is TGTGCCAGCAGCTTTGACAGAAACAATGAGCAGTTCTTC. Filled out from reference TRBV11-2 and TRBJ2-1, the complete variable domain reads EAGVAQSPRYKIIEKRQSVAFWCNPISGHATLYWYQQILGQGPKLLIQFQNNGVVDDSQLPKDRFSAERLKGVDSTLKIQPAKLEDSAVYLCASSFDRNNEQFFGPGTRLTVL.

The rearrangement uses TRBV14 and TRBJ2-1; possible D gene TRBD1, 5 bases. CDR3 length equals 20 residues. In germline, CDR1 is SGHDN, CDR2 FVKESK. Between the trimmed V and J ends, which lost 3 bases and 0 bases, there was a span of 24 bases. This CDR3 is CASSHLRVPFAPSSYNEQFF. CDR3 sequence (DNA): TGTGCCAGCAGCCACCTCAGGGTTCCTTTCGCGCCGAGCTCCTACAATGAGCAGTTCTTC.

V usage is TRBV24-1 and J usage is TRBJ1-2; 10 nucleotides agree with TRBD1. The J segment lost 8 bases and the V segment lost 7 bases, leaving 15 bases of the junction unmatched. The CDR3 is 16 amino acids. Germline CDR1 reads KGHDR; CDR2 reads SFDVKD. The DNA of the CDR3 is TGTGCCACCAGCGCAGGAGGGACAGGGGCGGGAAAGGGCTACACCTTC. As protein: CATSAGGTGAGKGYTF.

Written as DNA, the CDR3 is TGTGCCATCTCCTTAGACCTCTCCACCGACTATGGCTACACCTTC. It translates to CAISLDLSTDYGYTF. The rearrangement uses TRBV10-3 and TRBJ1-2; D uncertain. V gave up 8 bases and J gave up 3 bases, with 19 bases separating them. Germline loops: CDR1 ENHRY, CDR2 SYGVKD. This CDR3 is 15 amino acids long.

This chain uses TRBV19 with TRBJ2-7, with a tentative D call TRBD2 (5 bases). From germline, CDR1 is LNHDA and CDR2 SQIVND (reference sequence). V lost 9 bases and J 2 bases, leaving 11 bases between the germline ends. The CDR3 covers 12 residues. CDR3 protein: CASRTGAYEQYF. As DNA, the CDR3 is TGTGCCAGCAGGACTGGGGCCTACGAGCAGTACTTC. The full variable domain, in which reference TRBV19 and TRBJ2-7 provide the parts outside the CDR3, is DGGITQSPKYLFRKEGQNVTLSCEQNLNHDAMYWYRQDPGQGLRLIYYSQIVNDFQKGDIAEGYSVSREKKESFPLTVTSAQKNPTAFYLCASRTGAYEQYFGPGTRLTVT.

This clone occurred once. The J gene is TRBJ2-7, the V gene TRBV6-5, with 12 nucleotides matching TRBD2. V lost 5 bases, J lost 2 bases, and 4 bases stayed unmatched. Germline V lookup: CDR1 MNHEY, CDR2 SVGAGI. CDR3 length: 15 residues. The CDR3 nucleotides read TGTGCCAGCAGTACTTGGACTAGCGGGACCTACGAGCAGTACTTC. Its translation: CASSTWTSGTYEQYF.

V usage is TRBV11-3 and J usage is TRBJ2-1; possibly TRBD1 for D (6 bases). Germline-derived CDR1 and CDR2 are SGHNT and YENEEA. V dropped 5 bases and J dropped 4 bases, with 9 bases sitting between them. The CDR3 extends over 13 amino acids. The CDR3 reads CASSPQGYNEQFF. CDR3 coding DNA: TGTGCCAGCAGCCCACAGGGTTACAATGAGCAGTTCTTC.

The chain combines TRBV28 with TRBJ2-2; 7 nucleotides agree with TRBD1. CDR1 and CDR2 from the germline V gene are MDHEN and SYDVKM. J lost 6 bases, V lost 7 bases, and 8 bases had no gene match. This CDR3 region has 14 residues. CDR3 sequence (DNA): TGTGCCAGCACGAGGACAGGCAGTCCCGGGGAGCTGTTTTTT. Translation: CASTRTGSPGELFF. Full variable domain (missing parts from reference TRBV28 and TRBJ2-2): DVKVTQSSRYLVKRTGEKVFLECVQDMDHENMFWYRQDPGLGLRLIYFSYDVKMKEKGDIPEGYSVSREKKERFSLILESASTNQTSMYLCASTRTGSPGELFFGEGSRLTVL.

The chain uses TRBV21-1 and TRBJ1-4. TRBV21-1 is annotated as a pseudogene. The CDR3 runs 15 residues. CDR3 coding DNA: TGTGCCAGCAGCAAAGATGACCCTCTTTGTGAAAAACTGTTTTTT. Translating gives CASSKDDPLCEKLFF.

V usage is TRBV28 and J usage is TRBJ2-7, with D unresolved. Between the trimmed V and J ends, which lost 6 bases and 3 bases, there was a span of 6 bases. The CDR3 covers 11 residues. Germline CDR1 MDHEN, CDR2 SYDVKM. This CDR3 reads CASSHSYEQYF. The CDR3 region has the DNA TGTGCCAGCAGCCACAGCTACGAGCAGTACTTC.

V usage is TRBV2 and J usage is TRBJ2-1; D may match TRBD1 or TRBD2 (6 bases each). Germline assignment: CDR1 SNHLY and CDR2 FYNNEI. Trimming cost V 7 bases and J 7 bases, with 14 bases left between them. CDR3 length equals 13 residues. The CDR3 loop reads CASKGGGMNEQFF. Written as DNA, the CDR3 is TGTGCCAGCAAGGGGGGAGGTATGAATGAGCAGTTCTTC.

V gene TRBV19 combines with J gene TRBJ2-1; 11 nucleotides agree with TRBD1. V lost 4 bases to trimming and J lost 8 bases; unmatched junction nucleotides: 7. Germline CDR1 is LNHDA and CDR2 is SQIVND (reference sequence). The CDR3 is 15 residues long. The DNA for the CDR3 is TGTGCCAGTAGTAGCGGACAGGGGGCAGTTGATGAGCAGTTCTTC. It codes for CASSSGQGAVDEQFF.

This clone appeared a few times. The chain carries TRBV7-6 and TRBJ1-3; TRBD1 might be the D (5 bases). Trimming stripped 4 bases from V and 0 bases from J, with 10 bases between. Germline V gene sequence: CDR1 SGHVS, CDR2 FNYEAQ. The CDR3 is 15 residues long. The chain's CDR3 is CASSSQQASGNTIYF. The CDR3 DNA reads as TGTGCCAGCAGCTCACAACAGGCCTCTGGAAACACCATATATTTT.

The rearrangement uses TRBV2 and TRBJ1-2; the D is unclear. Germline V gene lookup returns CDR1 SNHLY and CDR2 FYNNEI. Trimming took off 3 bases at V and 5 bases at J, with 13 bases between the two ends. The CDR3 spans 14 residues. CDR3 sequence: CASSDAVSTYGYTF. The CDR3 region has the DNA TGTGCCAGCAGTGACGCGGTGTCAACTTATGGCTACACCTTC.